This entry lists 30 T cell receptor beta chains sequenced from one sample in a study of cytomegalovirus exposure and HLA in healthy donors. It was with 60 Vbeta and 13 Jbeta primers that the PCR ran. The method was immunoSEQ multiplex PCR; TCRdb's version includes in-frame clones alone and lacks a portion of them. The table includes just over 150,000 clones, 75% to 90% detected once. The sequenced sample consisted of PBMCs. Receptors were obtained from a woman aged 18-29 years in good health and CMV-seronegative.

This clone was recorded once. The chain carries TRBV27 and TRBJ2-5, with D possibly TRBD1 on 5 matching bases. The DNA end is more similar to TRBJ2-7, so the J call may be wrong. Germline CDR1 reads MNHEY; CDR2 reads SMNVEV (reference sequence). This CDR3 is 14 amino acids long. The chain's CDR3 is CASSLWAGQYEQYF. The CDR3 region has the DNA TGTGCCAGCAGTTTGTGGGCAGGACAATACGAGCAGTACTTC.

The chain employs TRBV18 and TRBJ2-1, with D possibly TRBD1 on 5 matching bases. The CDR3 spans 17 residues. CDR1 and CDR2 from the germline V gene are KGHSH and LQKENI. Trimming shortened V by 2 bases and J by 4 bases, and 18 bases separated the two germline ends. The CDR3: CASSPMGPESTYNEQFF. In nucleotides, the CDR3 is TGTGCCAGCTCACCAATGGGGCCAGAGTCTACGTACAATGAGCAGTTCTTC.

The V and J genes are TRBV5-6 and TRBJ1-2, with 8 bases identical to TRBD1. CDR3 length: 14 amino acids. The trim removed 3 bases at V and 6 bases at J, leaving 7 bases unmatched. Germline V gives CDR1 SGHDT, CDR2 YYEEEE. CDR3 sequence: CASSWGAGGNGYTF. The CDR3 region has the DNA TGTGCCAGCAGCTGGGGAGCAGGGGGCAATGGCTACACCTTC.

The chain is built from TRBV4-1 and TRBJ2-1; 13 bases line up with TRBD2. CDR3 length: 18 amino acids. Trimming took 1 base from V and 3 from J; bases not matched to a gene: 6. In germline, CDR1 is MGHRA, CDR2 YSYEKL. CDR3 DNA: TGCGCCAGCAGCCAAGTCACTAGCGGGGGGGCCTTCTACAATGAGCAGTTCTTC. Residues: CASSQVTSGGAFYNEQFF.

The chain joins TRBV6-6 to TRBJ1-1; 10 nucleotides match TRBD1. Trimming cost V 7 bases and J 10 bases; bases outside gene matches: 6. From germline, CDR1 is MNHNY and CDR2 SVGAGI (reference sequence). The CDR3 runs to 12 residues. In DNA, the CDR3 is TGTGCCAGCACGTCCGGGACAGGGGTAGCTTTCTTT. Its protein is CASTSGTGVAFF.

The rearrangement joins TRBV4-1 to TRBJ2-3; a possible D gene is TRBD2 (5 bases). Trimming left V 0 bases short and J 8 bases short, with 21 bases between. This CDR3 contains 17 residues. Germline V gives CDR1 MGHRA, CDR2 YSYEKL. The CDR3 nucleotides are TGCGCCAGCAGCCAAGATTCCCGCGGGCCCGAGGAAGGTACGCAGTATTTT. Encoded protein: CASSQDSRGPEEGTQYF.

The V and J genes are TRBV28 and TRBJ1-2, with D uncertain. The V end lost 2 bases, the J end lost 1 base, and 14 bases lay between the germline ends. The CDR3 sequence is 16 residues long. Germline CDR1 and CDR2: MDHEN and SYDVKM. CDR3 nucleotide sequence: TGTGCCAGCAGTTTAGATGAAGAGAGGAATAACTATGGCTACACCTTC. It specifies CASSLDEERNNYGYTF.

The chain couples TRBV5-4 to TRBJ2-3, with D perhaps matching TRBD1 (5 bases). CDR3 length: 16 residues. Germline V gene data show CDR1 as SGHNT and CDR2 as YYREEE (reference sequence). Trimming left V 10 bases short and J 0 bases short, with 21 bases between. The CDR3 loop is CAETAPGLFSTDTQYF. For the CDR3, the DNA is TGTGCCGAAACCGCCCCAGGGTTGTTCAGCACAGATACGCAGTATTTT.

This chain connects TRBV5-1 to TRBJ2-5; weak D call: TRBD2 (5 bases). Per the germline V gene, CDR1 is SGHRS and CDR2 is YFSETQ. The germline V and J ends were trimmed by 2 bases and 0 bases, with 11 bases remaining between them. The CDR3 totals 15 residues. The CDR3 DNA sequence: TGCGCCAGCAGCTTCCTCCGGGGTAACCAAGAGACCCAGTACTTC. It yields the protein CASSFLRGNQETQYF. Looking up the rest from reference TRBV5-1 and TRBJ2-5 gives the full variable domain: KAGVTQTPRYLIKTRGQQVTLSCSPISGHRSVSWYQQTPGQGLQFLFEYFSETQRNKGNFPGRFSGRQFSNSRSEMNVSTLELGDSALYLCASSFLRGNQETQYFGPGTRLLVL.

The CDR3 is CAWSGSRPTGTQYF. Here the CDR3 DNA reads TGTGCCTGGAGTGGTTCGCGCCCGACGGGGACCCAGTACTTC. The chain is built from TRBV30 and TRBJ2-5, with unresolved D. The CDR3 consists of 14 residues. Germline V gene sequence: CDR1 GTSNPN, CDR2 SVGIG (reference sequence). The V gene lost 1 base and the J gene lost 7 bases, with 16 bases spanning the gap.

The V gene is TRBV28, the J gene TRBJ2-3; 7 bases are shared with TRBD2. Germline V gene data show CDR1 as MDHEN and CDR2 as SYDVKM. Trimming removed 6 bases from V and 3 bases from J; junction bases left unmatched: 6. This CDR3 spans 14 amino acids. The DNA for the CDR3 is TGTGCCAGCAGGGCGGGGGAGGGGACAGATACGCAGTATTTT. Protein product: CASRAGEGTDTQYF.

The V and J genes are TRBV19 and TRBJ1-5; possible D gene TRBD1, 6 bases. Germline CDR1 and CDR2: LNHDA and SQIVND (reference sequence). V was trimmed by 6 bases and J by 0 bases, leaving 12 bases between them. This CDR3 has 15 amino acids. Here the CDR3 DNA reads TGTGCCAGTAGGGGGGACATAAATAGCAATCAGCCCCAGCATTTT. Protein product: CASRGDINSNQPQHF.

This rearrangement joins TRBV4-2 to TRBJ2-7; D is possibly TRBD2 (6 bases). Germline CDR1 LGHNA, CDR2 YNFKEQ. CDR3 size: 17 residues. Trimming removed 1 base at V and 1 base at J, with 17 bases between. CDR3 in amino acids: CASSQGGGPSGSYEQYF. The CDR3, as DNA: TGTGCCAGCAGCCAAGGAGGAGGGCCTAGTGGTTCCTACGAGCAGTACTTC.

The CDR3 sequence: CASSPWRRETQYF. The CDR3 nucleotides read TGTGCCAGCAGCCCTTGGCGGAGGGAGACCCAGTACTTC. The chain recombines TRBV11-3 with TRBJ2-5; possible D gene TRBD2, 5 bases. With 5 bases removed from V and 5 bases from J, the gap between germline ends came to 12 bases. CDR3 length: 13 amino acids. The V gene's germline CDR1 is SGHNT and CDR2 YENEEA.

The chain links TRBV15 to TRBJ1-1; TRBD1 matches 10 bases. Germline V CDR1 and CDR2: LNHNV, YYDKDF (reference sequence). The CDR3 covers 14 residues. J was trimmed by 11 bases and V by 0 bases; bases with no gene match: 6. CDR3 in DNA: TGTGCCACCAGCAGAGATAGGGACAGGGGATGGGCTTTCTTT. Its protein is CATSRDRDRGWAFF. The full variable domain, completed using reference TRBV15 and TRBJ1-1, is DAMVIQNPRYQVTQFGKPVTLSCSQTLNHNVMYWYQQKSSQAPKLLFHYYDKDFNNEADTPDNFQSRRPNTSFCFLDIRSPGLGDTAMYLCATSRDRDRGWAFFGQGTRLTVV.

Of note for this clone: A read error may produce the germline difference seen at one junction end. The V call is TRBV7-7, the J call TRBJ2-3; 11 bases line up with TRBD1. Germline CDR1 reads SSHAT; CDR2 reads FNYEAQ (reference sequence). This CDR3 is built from 15 residues. CDR3 bases: TGTGCTAGCAGCTACGGACAGGGGGCCCGGGATACGCAGTATTTT. Translated, it gives CASSYGQGARDTQYF.

On this clone itself: At one boundary the junction diverges from the germline segment, which might be a read error. The V call is TRBV5-1, the J call TRBJ1-1; 9 bases align to TRBD1. Germline V lookup: CDR1 SGHRS, CDR2 YFSETQ. The CDR3 runs 14 residues. The CDR3 loop reads CASSPGQGGSGGPF. CDR3 DNA sequence: TGCGCCAGCAGCCCGGGACAGGGTGGTTCCGGGGGGCCCTTT.

V usage is TRBV7-9 and J usage is TRBJ2-3; D possibly corresponds to TRBD1 (5 bases). CDR1 SEHNR and CDR2 FQNEAQ come from the germline V gene (reference sequence). V was pared by 5 bases and J by 0 bases, with 21 bases between. The CDR3 length is 18 residues. The CDR3 sequence is CASSPTRGFGPSTDTQYF. The CDR3 nucleotides are TGTGCCAGCAGCCCCACAAGGGGCTTCGGCCCTAGCACAGATACGCAGTATTTT.

V usage is TRBV9 and J usage is TRBJ1-2; no definite D call. V gave up 4 bases and J gave up 3 bases, with 10 bases separating them. This CDR3 has 13 residues. Germline lookup yields CDR1 SGDLS and CDR2 YYNGEE. For the CDR3, the DNA is TGTGCCAGCAGCCCCGGAGTAGACTATGGCTACACCTTC. It translates to CASSPGVDYGYTF.

The rearrangement uses TRBV7-8 and TRBJ1-2, with 8 bases lining up with TRBD1. CDR1 is SGHVS, CDR2 FQNEAQ, per germline. This CDR3 is 16 amino acids long. With V trimmed by 0 bases and J by 6 bases, 9 bases remained unmatched. The CDR3 protein is CASSLAQWDRKDGYTF. CDR3 nucleotide sequence: TGTGCCAGCAGCTTAGCGCAATGGGACAGGAAAGATGGCTACACCTTC.

The rearrangement links TRBV10-2 to TRBJ2-1, with 11 bases lining up with TRBD2. The CDR3 is 15 amino acids. In germline, CDR1 is WSHSY, CDR2 SAAADI. Trimming at V came to 4 bases and at J to 5 bases, leaving 4 bases not matched to a gene. The CDR3 coding sequence is TGCGCCAGCAGTGTTAGCGGGAGGGCTCACAATGAGCAGTTCTTC. This codes for CASSVSGRAHNEQFF.

The chain joins TRBV18 to TRBJ2-7; 7 bases map to TRBD1. CDR1 and CDR2 from the germline V gene are KGHSH and LQKENI. The CDR3 covers 13 residues. Germline trimming cut 4 bases from V and 3 bases from J; bases unmatched to any gene: 3. The CDR3 DNA sequence: TGTGCCAGCTCACAGGGGGCCGGCTACGAGCAGTACTTC. Its protein product is CASSQGAGYEQYF. The whole variable domain, filled in from reference TRBV18 and TRBJ2-7, reads NAGVMQNPRHLVRRRGQEARLRCSPMKGHSHVYWYRQLPEEGLKFMVYLQKENIIDESGMPKERFSAEFPKEGPSILRIQQVVRGDSAAYFCASSQGAGYEQYFGPGTRLTVT.

The chain combines TRBV5-4 with TRBJ1-3; D uncertain. Trimming shortened V by 2 bases and J by 4 bases, and 13 bases separated the two germline ends. The CDR3 contains 15 residues. Per germline, CDR1 SGHNT and CDR2 YYREEE (reference sequence). CDR3 DNA: TGTGCCAGCAGCTTTGGGGAGATGCCGGGAAACACCATATATTTT. Residues: CASSFGEMPGNTIYF.

The count of this clone is one. The chain combines TRBV28 with TRBJ2-2; possibly TRBD1 for D (6 bases). Trimming took off 4 bases at V and 6 bases at J, with 12 bases between the two ends. CDR1 is MDHEN, CDR2 SYDVKM, per germline. The CDR3 loop spans 14 amino acids. CDR3 protein: CASSYLQGPGELFF. DNA for the CDR3: TGTGCCAGCAGTTACCTACAGGGACCCGGGGAGCTGTTTTTT.

This rearrangement joins TRBV15 to TRBJ1-1, with D unresolved. CDR1 LNHNV and CDR2 YYDKDF come from the germline V gene (reference sequence). Trimming stripped 0 bases from V and 0 bases from J, with 11 bases between. The CDR3 runs to 16 residues. CDR3 protein: CATSRDGGVLNTEAFF. The CDR3 nucleotides read TGTGCCACCAGCAGAGATGGCGGGGTCCTGAACACTGAAGCTTTCTTT.

The chain joins TRBV19 to TRBJ1-5, with TRBD1 as a possible D gene (6 bases). This CDR3 region has 15 residues. Per germline, CDR1 LNHDA and CDR2 SQIVND (reference sequence). V lost 5 bases to trimming and J lost 0 bases, with 11 bases between them. The chain's CDR3 is CASSPYRVSNQPQHF. In DNA form, the CDR3 reads TGTGCCAGTAGTCCCTACAGGGTTAGCAATCAGCCCCAGCATTTT.

The chain recombines TRBV27 with TRBJ2-7, with TRBD1 matching over 7 bases. V was clipped by 5 bases and J by 5 bases; unmatched bases: 9. The CDR3 has 14 residues. CDR1 and CDR2 from the germline V gene are MNHEY and SMNVEV (reference sequence). The DNA for the CDR3 is TGTGCCAGCAGTGCATACACCGGGACAGACGAGCAGTACTTC. Encoded protein: CASSAYTGTDEQYF.

The chain carries TRBV6-1 and TRBJ2-5, with D perhaps matching TRBD2 (6 bases). The CDR3 spans 15 residues. Germline V gene sequence: CDR1 MNHNS, CDR2 SASEGT. V was cut by 1 base and J by 5 bases, with 14 bases left in between. CDR3: CASSEGGGEAETQYF. The CDR3 nucleotides read TGTGCCAGCAGTGAAGGCGGCGGGGAGGCGGAGACCCAGTACTTC.

The gene calls are TRBV18 and TRBJ2-7, with 7 positions matching TRBD2. The germline V gene encodes CDR1 KGHSH and CDR2 LQKENI. The V gene end was trimmed by 6 bases and the J gene end by 6 bases; junction bases not matched to a gene: 8. The CDR3 extends over 13 amino acids. Written as DNA, the CDR3 is TGTGCCAGCTCCCCGTCGAGCGGGGCCGAGCAGTACTTC. It translates to CASSPSSGAEQYF.

The chain combines TRBV7-9 with TRBJ1-2; weak D call: TRBD1 (5 bases). V was shortened by 5 bases and J by 6 bases, with 13 bases between the two germline ends. This CDR3 has 13 amino acids. CDR1 and CDR2 (germline): SEHNR, FQNEAQ (reference sequence). DNA of the CDR3: TGTGCCAGCAGCGAACGGACACACAATGGCTACACCTTC. The encoded protein is CASSERTHNGYTF.